This T cell receptor (beta chain) is from a study of T cell repertoires in ileal Crohn's disease. This table comes from immunoSEQ multiplex PCR, and its TCRdb copy is limited to in-frame clones, with some not included. The table has roughly 8,400 clones, 65% to 85% seen once. Germline-derived CDR1 and CDR2 are SGHTA and FQGNSA. The length of the CDR3 is 13 residues. J lost 4 bases, V lost 3 bases, and 3 bases had no gene match. Included were adult ileal or ileocolonic Crohn's patients indicated for ileocolonic resection. The receptor was derived from an adult with Crohn's disease. This chain links TRBV7-2 with TRBJ2-7, with TRBD2 matching 7 bases. The sample taken for sequencing was ileal tissue. The DNA for the CDR3 is TGTGCCAGCAGCTTCGCGGGAGCGTACGAGCAGTACTTC. Translation gives CASSFAGAYEQYF.